This T cell receptor (beta chain) was observed in a study of blood T cell repertoires in COVID-19. Across the study: COVID-19 samples collected from the United States, Italy and Spain covered acute and convalescent phases. PBMCs, B-cell-depleted T cells, or T cells provided the cDNA or gDNA that made up the material.

Original handling: Reference gene primers were amplified, and this amplification served to estimate nucleated cell counts. Produced via immunoSEQ multiplex PCR; TCRdb's table is partial and in-frame only. From that table come the V and J calls and clone size; the DNA was used to work out D and trimming. The sample carries 120,000 or so clones, about 82% recorded once. This clone was observed a few times. Additional DNA sequences in this sample encode the identical CDR3. The CDR3 loop spans 12 amino acids. CDR1 and CDR2 (germline): LGHNA, YSLEER. The V and J ends lost 1 base and 11 bases respectively, with 8 bases between them.

This TCR came from a man aged 60 to 69 with active or convalescent COVID-19. This chain connects TRBV4-3 to TRBJ1-4; D gene uncertain. Sequenced material: peripheral blood. The DNA of the CDR3 is TGCGCCAGCAGCCAAGTTGAAGAGAAACTGTTTTTT. As protein: CASSQVEEKLFF.